These 32 T cell receptor beta chains were sequenced from one sample in a study of blood T cells in healthy people across ages. Sample-barcoded 5' priming and a J-beta primer mix drove a second PCR of roughly 7 to 11 cycles. TCRdb called the 5' RACE reads again in MiXCR, with one record for every CDR3 protein. The sample holds hundreds of thousands of distinct CDR3 sequences, roughly 53% seen once. The material sequenced was blood. These receptors all come from a man older than 75 in good health.

The J gene is TRBJ2-5, the V gene TRBV5-1, with 8 bases lining up with TRBD2. The CDR3 loop spans 13 amino acids. Trimming removed 5 bases from V and 5 bases from J; junction bases left unmatched: 5. Germline V gene lookup returns CDR1 SGHRS and CDR2 YFSETQ. CDR3 protein: CASRLAALETQYF. CDR3 in DNA: TGCGCCAGCAGACTAGCGGCTTTGGAGACCCAGTACTTC.

The chain is built from TRBV28 and TRBJ2-7; D might be TRBD2 (7 bases). The DNA end is a closer match to TRBJ2-5, so the J assignment may be wrong. Per germline, CDR1 MDHEN and CDR2 SYDVKM. The CDR3 has 16 residues. This CDR3 reads CASSWRGQRIPGTQYF. The CDR3 DNA sequence: TGTGCCAGCAGTTGGCGGGGGCAACGAATACCTGGGACCCAGTACTTC.

The rearrangement joins TRBV6-4 to TRBJ2-5, with 8 positions matching TRBD1. Trimming removed 3 bases from V and 11 bases from J; junction bases left unmatched: 8. The germline V gene has CDR1 MRHNA and CDR2 SNTAGT. This CDR3 is 13 amino acids long. This chain's CDR3 is CASSETGQGAQYF. The CDR3 nucleotides are TGTGCCAGCAGTGAAACGGGGCAGGGGGCGCAGTACTTC.

The rearrangement joins TRBV29-1 to TRBJ2-3; D may correspond to TRBD1 or TRBD2 (5 bases each). Germline V lookup: CDR1 SQVTM, CDR2 ANQGSEA. V was pared by 4 bases and J by 1 base, with 9 bases between. This CDR3 has 13 amino acids. The CDR3 spells CSVVRGGTDTQYF. The CDR3 DNA reads as TGCAGCGTTGTTCGAGGGGGCACAGATACGCAGTATTTT.

The rearrangement joins TRBV6-6 to TRBJ2-2; TRBD2 is a possible D gene (6 bases). The germline V and J ends were trimmed by 8 bases and 4 bases, with 14 bases remaining between them. CDR1 and CDR2 from the germline V gene are MNHNY and SVGAGI (reference sequence). The CDR3 is 14 amino acids. The CDR3 DNA reads as TGTGCCAGCCGCCGCGGGGAACCCACCGGGGAGCTGTTTTTT. It specifies CASRRGEPTGELFF.

V usage is TRBV10-3 and J usage is TRBJ1-1; D gene ambiguous. Trimming took 4 bases from V and 8 from J, leaving 14 bases between them. CDR1 is ENHRY, CDR2 SYGVKD, per germline. The CDR3 covers 13 residues. In nucleotides, the CDR3 is TGTGCCATCAGTGCCAGATCAGGCTCGGAAGCTTTCTTT. Translating gives CAISARSGSEAFF.

This clonotype was seen a handful of times. The rearrangement joins TRBV5-1 to TRBJ1-1; D remains unclear. The V end lost 1 base, the J end lost 3 bases, and 10 bases lay between the germline ends. CDR1 and CDR2 from the germline V gene are SGHRS and YFSETQ. There are 14 residues in the CDR3. In DNA, the CDR3 is TGCGCCAGCAGCTTGATCACCCTGGACACTGAAGCTTTCTTT. Protein product: CASSLITLDTEAFF.

The chain has TRBV24-1 and TRBJ2-2, with D possibly called TRBD1 or TRBD2 (5 bases each). The V end lost 9 bases, the J end lost 4 bases, and 11 bases lay between the germline ends. The CDR3 runs to 13 residues. CDR1 is KGHDR and CDR2 is SFDVKD in the germline V gene. CDR3 in amino acids: CATRGPGTGELFF. The CDR3 DNA follows: TGTGCCACCCGGGGCCCGGGCACCGGGGAGCTGTTTTTT.

This clonotype was seen ten or more times. V is TRBV20-1 and J is TRBJ2-1; TRBD2 matches at 7 bases. There are 16 residues in the CDR3. V lost 1 base, J lost 0 bases, and 6 bases stayed unmatched. Germline V gene lookup returns CDR1 DFQATT and CDR2 SNEGSKA (reference sequence). CDR3 nucleotides: TGCAGTGCTAGAGCAGTCACGGGAGGCTCCTACAATGAGCAGTTCTTC. It codes for CSARAVTGGSYNEQFF.

The chain links TRBV18 to TRBJ2-7, with 11 positions matching TRBD2. The CDR3 has 15 residues. J lost 3 bases, V lost 6 bases, and 7 bases had no gene match. Germline CDR1 reads KGHSH; CDR2 reads LQKENI. The chain's CDR3 is CASSEGLAVDYEQYF. Here the CDR3 DNA reads TGTGCCAGCTCGGAGGGACTAGCGGTCGACTACGAGCAGTACTTC.

This clonotype was seen a few times. The rearrangement links TRBV27 to TRBJ2-7, with D unresolved. Trimming stripped 0 bases from V and 7 bases from J, with 10 bases between. Germline lookup yields CDR1 MNHEY and CDR2 SMNVEV (reference sequence). This CDR3 contains 13 residues. This chain's CDR3 is CASSLSMAGEQYF. The CDR3 DNA is TGTGCCAGCAGTTTATCGATGGCTGGGGAGCAGTACTTC.

The chain uses TRBV20-1 and TRBJ2-5, with D possibly being TRBD2 (7 bases). The germline V gene encodes CDR1 DFQATT and CDR2 SNEGSKA (reference sequence). The CDR3 totals 15 residues. Trimming removed 6 bases at V and 4 bases at J, with 21 bases between. The CDR3 coding sequence is TGCAGTGCCCCGCCCCTAGAGGGGGGGTTAGAGACCCAGTACTTC. Its translation: CSAPPLEGGLETQYF.

The gene calls are TRBV6-5 and TRBJ2-7; D is ambiguous. The CDR3 length is 15 residues. Germline lookup yields CDR1 MNHEY and CDR2 SVGAGI. V gave up 2 bases and J gave up 7 bases, with 18 bases separating them. CDR3 sequence (DNA): TGTGCCAGCAGTTACGACCGGAGTGCCTACAATGAGCAGTACTTC. It is translated as CASSYDRSAYNEQYF.

There are a few counts of this clonotype. The chain carries TRBV7-2 and TRBJ1-2, with TRBD1 identical over 7 bases. V was clipped by 6 bases and J by 4 bases; unmatched bases: 11. CDR3 length: 15 residues. CDR1 and CDR2 from the germline V gene are SGHTA and FQGNSA. Here the CDR3 DNA reads TGTGCCAGCAGTTCCGACACACAGGGGTTCTATGGCTACACCTTC. This encodes CASSSDTQGFYGYTF.

J is TRBJ2-2 and V is TRBV9; 10 bases line up with TRBD2. V shed 4 bases, J shed 0 bases, and the junction held 18 bases outside the gene matches. Germline loops: CDR1 SGDLS, CDR2 YYNGEE. The CDR3 totals 21 residues. For the CDR3, the DNA is TGTGCCAGCAGCCCCAGGGGACTAGCGCAATCCCCAAGGGCGAACACCGGGGAGCTGTTTTTT. Translated: CASSPRGLAQSPRANTGELFF. The full variable domain, completed using reference TRBV9 and TRBJ2-2, is DSGVTQTPKHLITATGQRVTLRCSPRSGDLSVYWYQQSLDQGLQFLIQYYNGEERAKGNILERFSAQQFPDLHSELNLSSLELGDSALYFCASSPRGLAQSPRANTGELFFGEGSRLTVL.

The V call is TRBV25-1, the J call TRBJ2-2; the D gene is possibly TRBD2 (5 bases). The ends were cut back, 6 bases at V and 1 base at J, with 12 bases in the middle. The CDR3 contains 15 residues. From germline, CDR1 is MGHDK and CDR2 SYGVNS. CDR3 in DNA: TGTGCCAGCAGCGGGGATATGAGGAACACCGGGGAGCTGTTTTTT. Translation: CASSGDMRNTGELFF.

The chain joins TRBV5-6 to TRBJ1-2; no firm D call. Trimming removed 0 bases from V and 0 bases from J, with 6 bases in between. CDR1 is SGHDT and CDR2 is YYEEEE in the germline V gene. The CDR3 totals 14 residues. The CDR3 sequence: CASSLAPANYGYTF. CDR3 nucleotides: TGTGCCAGCAGCTTGGCGCCGGCTAACTATGGCTACACCTTC.

The rearrangement links TRBV29-1 to TRBJ1-2; the match to TRBD1 covers 7 bases. This CDR3 contains 13 residues. Losses at the gene ends were 5 bases for V and 5 bases for J; bases not matched to a gene: 8. CDR1 is SQVTM and CDR2 is ANQGSEA in the germline V gene. Here the CDR3 reads CSVPRQGAYGYTF. DNA for the CDR3: TGCAGCGTTCCCCGACAGGGAGCTTATGGCTACACCTTC.

The V gene is TRBV11-3, the J gene TRBJ2-1; D is unresolved. The CDR3 totals 14 residues. V lost 0 bases to trimming and J lost 7 bases, with 10 bases between them. Germline CDR1 SGHNT, CDR2 YENEEA. CDR3 bases: TGTGCCAGCAGCTTAGATCCCACGGTTAATGAGCAGTTCTTC. Protein sequence: CASSLDPTVNEQFF.

The CDR3 loop is CASSLATGLMNTEAFF. DNA of the CDR3: TGCGCCAGCAGCTTGGCAACAGGTCTAATGAACACTGAAGCTTTCTTT. This chain connects TRBV5-1 to TRBJ1-1, with D possibly being TRBD1 (5 bases). Germline V gene sequence: CDR1 SGHRS, CDR2 YFSETQ. The CDR3 length is 16 residues. Trimming took off 0 bases at V and 0 bases at J, with 12 bases between the two ends.

This chain uses TRBV20-1 with TRBJ2-1, with 8 bases matching TRBD2. Trimming cost V 3 bases and J 9 bases; bases outside gene matches: 13. The germline V gene has CDR1 DFQATT and CDR2 SNEGSKA (reference sequence). This CDR3 spans 15 amino acids. The CDR3 DNA follows: TGCAGTGCTAGTGTGGGCGACGGGGGGGGGTGTGAGCAGTTCTTC. As protein: CSASVGDGGGCEQFF.

The rearrangement links TRBV28 to TRBJ2-5, with 13 bases lining up with TRBD2. Germline values: CDR1 MDHEN, CDR2 SYDVKM. CDR3 length: 17 residues. V was clipped by 6 bases and J by 2 bases; unmatched bases: 9. The chain's CDR3 is CASRSPGLAGIQETQYF. CDR3 nucleotide sequence: TGTGCCAGCAGATCACCGGGACTAGCGGGGATACAAGAGACCCAGTACTTC.

The chain is built from TRBV25-1 and TRBJ2-7; D unresolved. The CDR3 loop spans 12 amino acids. V dropped 7 bases and J dropped 2 bases, with 9 bases sitting between them. The germline V gene encodes CDR1 MGHDK and CDR2 SYGVNS. Here the CDR3 DNA reads TGTGCCAGCATCAACGTAGCCTACGAGCAGTACTTC. Translation gives CASINVAYEQYF.

This chain connects TRBV20-1 to TRBJ1-3; the D is unclear. Germline V gene lookup returns CDR1 DFQATT and CDR2 SNEGSKA (reference sequence). The CDR3 loop spans 13 amino acids. V was clipped by 5 bases and J by 2 bases, with 10 bases between them. The CDR3 here is CSAVPGAGNTIYF. The CDR3 nucleotides are TGCAGTGCTGTACCTGGGGCTGGAAACACCATATATTTT.

Of note for this clonotype: The junction differs from germline at one of its ends, possibly a read error. The chain is built from TRBV7-9 and TRBJ2-1, with D possibly matching TRBD2 (5 bases). Germline loops: CDR1 SEHNR, CDR2 FQNEAQ (reference sequence). This CDR3 contains 15 residues. CDR3 residues: CANSQRVPTIDEQFF. CDR3 in DNA: TGTGCCAACAGCCAGAGGGTCCCTACAATCGATGAGCAGTTCTTC.

The chain joins TRBV6-6 to TRBJ2-7, with TRBD2 as a possible D gene (6 bases). The germline V gene has CDR1 MNHNY and CDR2 SVGAGI (reference sequence). The CDR3 totals 13 residues. V was trimmed by 1 base and J by 7 bases, leaving 11 bases between them. CDR3 protein: CASSYYTAGEQYF. CDR3 nucleotides: TGTGCCAGCAGTTACTACACCGCGGGAGAGCAGTACTTC.

This clonotype was seen more than once but under ten times. This rearrangement joins TRBV3-1 to TRBJ1-2; no clear D. CDR3 size: 14 residues. Germline CDR1 LGHDT, CDR2 YNNKEL (reference sequence). V lost 0 bases, J lost 5 bases, and 10 bases lay in between. CDR3 sequence reads: CASSQELGRYGYTF. CDR3 nucleotides: TGTGCCAGCAGCCAAGAATTGGGGAGGTATGGCTACACCTTC.

A few counts support this clonotype. V is TRBV6-6 and J is TRBJ1-4; D uncertain. CDR1 is MNHNY, CDR2 SVGAGI, per germline (reference sequence). Trimming stripped 2 bases from V and 2 bases from J, with 6 bases between. The CDR3 contains 14 residues. The DNA for the CDR3 is TGTGCCAGCAGTTACGGGGAGACTAATGAAAAACTGTTTTTT. Translation: CASSYGETNEKLFF.

CDR3: CASRSPRGEGAASGRRNEQFF. The DNA for the CDR3 is TGTGCCAGCAGATCCCCTCGAGGAGAGGGGGCCGCTAGCGGGAGACGGAATGAGCAGTTCTTC. The V call is TRBV11-2, the J call TRBJ2-1; 10 bases fit TRBD2. V gave up 6 bases and J gave up 7 bases; unmatched junction bases: 27. The CDR3 is 21 amino acids. Germline values: CDR1 SGHAT, CDR2 FQNNGV.

DNA of the CDR3: TGTGCCAGCAGCCAAGGCAGGACTGGCCTCTACGAGCAGTACTTC. Protein product: CASSQGRTGLYEQYF. V usage is TRBV3-1 and J usage is TRBJ2-7, with TRBD2 as a possible D gene (5 bases). The ends were cut back, 1 base at V and 3 bases at J, with 13 bases in the middle. This CDR3 spans 15 amino acids. The germline gives CDR1 LGHDT, CDR2 YNNKEL (reference sequence).

The V gene is TRBV5-1, the J gene TRBJ2-5; 10 positions agree with TRBD1. The ends lost 5 bases at V and 4 bases at J; junction bases unmatched: 2. Per germline, CDR1 SGHRS and CDR2 YFSETQ. The CDR3 extends over 13 amino acids. The CDR3 bases are TGCGCCAGCAGAGGGACAGGGGTAGAGACCCAGTACTTC. Protein: CASRGTGVETQYF. Supplemented by reference TRBV5-1 and TRBJ2-5, the full variable domain reads KAGVTQTPRYLIKTRGQQVTLSCSPISGHRSVSWYQQTPGQGLQFLFEYFSETQRNKGNFPGRFSGRQFSNSRSEMNVSTLELGDSALYLCASRGTGVETQYFGPGTRLLVL.

CDR3 in DNA: TGTGCCAGCAGCGCGGGACTACATACGCAGTATTTT. Translation gives CASSAGLHTQYF. V and J are TRBV7-9 and TRBJ2-3; 7 bases align to TRBD2. The CDR3 runs 12 residues. Germline CDR1 SEHNR, CDR2 FQNEAQ (reference sequence). The ends lost 5 bases at V and 7 bases at J; junction bases unmatched: 3.